This T cell receptor (beta chain) was captured by sequencing in a study of siplizumab effects on memory and regulatory T cells. Study results and caveats: The authors mapped only a minor fraction of alloreactive clones to unstimulated subsets. It was not possible to assign a naive or memory phenotype to roughly 80-95% of proliferating CD4+ or CD8+ clones. Apparently key alloresponse contributors, naive T cells also seemed more diverse than memory cells.

Approximately 93,000 TCR templates per sample were assayed. The method was immunoSEQ multiplex PCR; TCRdb's version includes in-frame clones alone and lacks a portion of them. The sample holds roughly 120,000 clones, roughly nine tenths seen once. Of note for this clone: Its antigen is unidentified.

Germline V CDR1 and CDR2: MNHEY, SVGAGI. Trimming shortened V by 6 bases and J by 3 bases, and 14 bases separated the two germline ends. CDR3 size: 14 residues. The specimen sequenced was Tregs sorted from blood. This TCR came from a human donor in good health. The chain couples TRBV6-5 to TRBJ1-1, with D perhaps TRBD1 (5 bases). CDR3 protein: CASRNSGGDTEAFF. DNA for the CDR3: TGTGCCAGCAGAAACTCCGGGGGAGACACTGAAGCTTTCTTT.